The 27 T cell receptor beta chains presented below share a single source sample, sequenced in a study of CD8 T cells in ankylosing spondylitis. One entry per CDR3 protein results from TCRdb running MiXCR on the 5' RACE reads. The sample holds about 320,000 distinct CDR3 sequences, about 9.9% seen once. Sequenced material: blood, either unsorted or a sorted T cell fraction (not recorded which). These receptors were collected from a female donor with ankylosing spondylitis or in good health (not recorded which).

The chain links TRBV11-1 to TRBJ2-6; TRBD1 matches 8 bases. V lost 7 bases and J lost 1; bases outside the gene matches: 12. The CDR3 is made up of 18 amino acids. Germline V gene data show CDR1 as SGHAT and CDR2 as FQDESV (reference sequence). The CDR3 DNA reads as TGTGCCAGCACTCTATCCGGGACAGGACGGTCTGGGGCCAACGTCCTGACTTTC. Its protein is CASTLSGTGRSGANVLTF.

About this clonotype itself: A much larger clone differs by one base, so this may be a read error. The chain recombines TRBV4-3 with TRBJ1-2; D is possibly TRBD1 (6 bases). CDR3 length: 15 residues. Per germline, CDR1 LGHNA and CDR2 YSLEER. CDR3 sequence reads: CASSQIHRESYGDTF. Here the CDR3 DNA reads TGCGCCAGCAGCCAAATACACAGGGAAAGCTATGGCGACACCTTC.

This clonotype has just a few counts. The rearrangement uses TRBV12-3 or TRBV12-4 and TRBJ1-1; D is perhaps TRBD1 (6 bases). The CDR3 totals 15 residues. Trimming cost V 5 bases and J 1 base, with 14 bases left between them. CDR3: CASSPSDRTNTEAFF. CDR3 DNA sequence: TGTGCCAGCAGTCCATCCGACAGGACGAACACTGAAGCTTTCTTT.

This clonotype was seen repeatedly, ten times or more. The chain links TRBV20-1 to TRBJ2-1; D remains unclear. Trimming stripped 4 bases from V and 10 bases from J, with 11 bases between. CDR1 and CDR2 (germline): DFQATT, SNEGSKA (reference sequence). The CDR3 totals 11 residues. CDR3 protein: CSAKTPGEQFF. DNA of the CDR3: TGCAGTGCTAAGACTCCCGGAGAGCAGTTCTTC.

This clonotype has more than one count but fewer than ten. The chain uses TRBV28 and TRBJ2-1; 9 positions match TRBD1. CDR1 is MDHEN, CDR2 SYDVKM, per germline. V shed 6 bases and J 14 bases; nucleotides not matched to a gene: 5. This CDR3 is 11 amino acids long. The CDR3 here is CASRFRDREFF. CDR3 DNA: TGTGCCAGCAGGTTCCGGGACAGGGAGTTCTTC.

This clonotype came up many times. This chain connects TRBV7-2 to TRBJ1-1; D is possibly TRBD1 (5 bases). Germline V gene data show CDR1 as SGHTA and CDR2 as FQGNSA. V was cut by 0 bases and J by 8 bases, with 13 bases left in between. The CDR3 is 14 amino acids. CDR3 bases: TGTGCCAGCAGCTTAGCGGGGCTCCTAATGGAAGCTTTCTTT. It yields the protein CASSLAGLLMEAFF. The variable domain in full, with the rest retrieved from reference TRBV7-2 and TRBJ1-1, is GAGVSQSPSNKVTEKGKDVELRCDPISGHTALYWYRQSLGQGLEFLIYFQGNSAPDKSGLPSDRFSAERTGGSVSTLTIQRTQQEDSAVYLCASSLAGLLMEAFFGQGTRLTVV.

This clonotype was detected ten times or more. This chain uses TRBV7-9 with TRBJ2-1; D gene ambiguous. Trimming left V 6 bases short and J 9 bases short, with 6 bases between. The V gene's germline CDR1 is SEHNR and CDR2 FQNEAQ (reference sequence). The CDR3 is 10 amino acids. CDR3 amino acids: CASRIGEQFF. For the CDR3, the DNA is TGTGCCAGCAGGATTGGTGAGCAGTTCTTC.

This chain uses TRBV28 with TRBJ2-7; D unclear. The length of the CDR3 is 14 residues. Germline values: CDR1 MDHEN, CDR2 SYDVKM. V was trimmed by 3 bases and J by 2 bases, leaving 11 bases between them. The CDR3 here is CASSFLGSTYEQYF. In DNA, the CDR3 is TGTGCCAGCAGTTTTTTGGGCAGTACCTACGAGCAGTACTTC. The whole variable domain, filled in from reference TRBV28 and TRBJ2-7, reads DVKVTQSSRYLVKRTGEKVFLECVQDMDHENMFWYRQDPGLGLRLIYFSYDVKMKEKGDIPEGYSVSREKKERFSLILESASTNQTSMYLCASSFLGSTYEQYFGPGTRLTVT.

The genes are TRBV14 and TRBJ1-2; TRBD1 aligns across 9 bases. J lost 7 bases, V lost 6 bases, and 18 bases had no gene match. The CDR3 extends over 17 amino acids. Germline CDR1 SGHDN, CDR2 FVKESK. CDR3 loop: CASSANSGQGALRGYTF. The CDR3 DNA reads TGTGCCAGCAGTGCCAATTCGGGACAGGGCGCTTTGCGTGGCTACACCTTC.

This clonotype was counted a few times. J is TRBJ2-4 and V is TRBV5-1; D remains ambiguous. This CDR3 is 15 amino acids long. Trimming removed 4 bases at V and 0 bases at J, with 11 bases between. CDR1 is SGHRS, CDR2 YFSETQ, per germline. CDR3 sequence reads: CASSPEILAKNIQYF. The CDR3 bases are TGCGCCAGCAGCCCAGAGATACTAGCCAAAAACATTCAGTACTTC.

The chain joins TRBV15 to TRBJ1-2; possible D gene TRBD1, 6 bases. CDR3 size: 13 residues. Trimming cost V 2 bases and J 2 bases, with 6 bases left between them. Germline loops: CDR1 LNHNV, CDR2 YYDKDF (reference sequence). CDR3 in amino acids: CATSRQGNYGYTF. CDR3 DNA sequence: TGTGCCACCAGCAGACAGGGGAACTATGGCTACACCTTC.

This CDR3 is CASSQGASGSGELFF. The CDR3 DNA reads as TGTGCCAGCAGCCAAGGTGCTAGCGGATCCGGGGAGCTGTTTTTT. This rearrangement joins TRBV3-1 to TRBJ2-2; 7 positions agree with TRBD2. The CDR3 consists of 15 residues. Per germline, CDR1 LGHDT and CDR2 YNNKEL (reference sequence). V trimming: 1 base; J trimming: 6 bases; junction bases outside the gene matches: 5.

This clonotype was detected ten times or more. CDR3 in DNA: TGTGCCAGCAGCTCCCAGACTAGAACTAATGAGCAGTTCTTC. This translates into CASSSQTRTNEQFF. The chain links TRBV7-2 to TRBJ2-1; D perhaps matches TRBD2 (6 bases). CDR1 and CDR2 from the germline V gene are SGHTA and FQGNSA. Trimming stripped 4 bases from V and 7 bases from J, with 14 bases between. The CDR3 covers 14 residues.

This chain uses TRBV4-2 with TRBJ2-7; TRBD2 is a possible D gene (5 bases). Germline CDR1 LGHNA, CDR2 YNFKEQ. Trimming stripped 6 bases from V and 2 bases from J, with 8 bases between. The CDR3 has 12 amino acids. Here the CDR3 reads CASRDGTYEQYF. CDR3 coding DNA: TGTGCCAGCAGGGACGGGACCTACGAGCAGTACTTC.

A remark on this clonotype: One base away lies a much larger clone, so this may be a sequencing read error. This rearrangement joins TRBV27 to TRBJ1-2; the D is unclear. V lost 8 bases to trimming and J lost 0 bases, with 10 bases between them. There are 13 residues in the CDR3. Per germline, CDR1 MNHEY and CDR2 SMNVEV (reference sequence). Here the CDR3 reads CASEWQTNYGYTF. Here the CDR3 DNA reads TGTGCCAGCGAGTGGCAAACTAACTATGGCTACACCTTC.

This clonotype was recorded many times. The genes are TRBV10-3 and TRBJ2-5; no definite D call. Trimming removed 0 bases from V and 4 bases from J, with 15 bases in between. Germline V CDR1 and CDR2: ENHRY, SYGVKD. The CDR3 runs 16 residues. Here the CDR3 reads CAISESNLTHPETQYF. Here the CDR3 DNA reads TGTGCCATCAGTGAGTCCAATCTCACACATCCAGAGACCCAGTACTTC.

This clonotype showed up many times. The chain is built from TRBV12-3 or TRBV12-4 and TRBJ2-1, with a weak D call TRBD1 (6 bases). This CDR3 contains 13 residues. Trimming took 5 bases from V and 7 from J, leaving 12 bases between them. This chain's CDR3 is CASSTGIYNEQFF. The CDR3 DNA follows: TGTGCCAGCAGTACAGGGATCTATAATGAGCAGTTCTTC.

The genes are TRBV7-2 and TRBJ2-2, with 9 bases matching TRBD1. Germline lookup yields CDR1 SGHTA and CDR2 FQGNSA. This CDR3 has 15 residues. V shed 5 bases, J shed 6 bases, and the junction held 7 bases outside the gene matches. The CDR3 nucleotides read TGTGCCAGCAGCCGCGGGACAGGGATGGCCGGGGAGCTGTTTTTT. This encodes CASSRGTGMAGELFF.

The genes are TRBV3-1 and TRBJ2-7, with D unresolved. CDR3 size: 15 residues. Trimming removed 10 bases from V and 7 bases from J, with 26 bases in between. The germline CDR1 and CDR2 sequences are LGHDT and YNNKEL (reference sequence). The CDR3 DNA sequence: TGTGCCACCTCCCAAGAACAGCGAACCTCTTGGGAGCAGTACTTC. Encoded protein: CATSQEQRTSWEQYF.

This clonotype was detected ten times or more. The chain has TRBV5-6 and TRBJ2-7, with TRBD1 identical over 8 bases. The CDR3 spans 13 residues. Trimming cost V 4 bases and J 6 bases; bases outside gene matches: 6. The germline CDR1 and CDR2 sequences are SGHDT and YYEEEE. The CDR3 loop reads CASSTGQGREQYF. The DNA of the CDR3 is TGTGCCAGCAGCACTGGACAGGGTCGCGAGCAGTACTTC.

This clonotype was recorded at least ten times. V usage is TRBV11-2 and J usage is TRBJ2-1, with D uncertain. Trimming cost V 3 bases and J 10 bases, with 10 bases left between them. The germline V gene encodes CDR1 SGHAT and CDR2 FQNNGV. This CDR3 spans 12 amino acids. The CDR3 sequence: CASSFTRLEQFF. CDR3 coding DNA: TGTGCCAGCAGCTTTACTCGACTGGAGCAGTTCTTC. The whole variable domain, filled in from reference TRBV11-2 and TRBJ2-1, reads EAGVAQSPRYKIIEKRQSVAFWCNPISGHATLYWYQQILGQGPKLLIQFQNNGVVDDSQLPKDRFSAERLKGVDSTLKIQPAKLEDSAVYLCASSFTRLEQFFGPGTRLTVL.

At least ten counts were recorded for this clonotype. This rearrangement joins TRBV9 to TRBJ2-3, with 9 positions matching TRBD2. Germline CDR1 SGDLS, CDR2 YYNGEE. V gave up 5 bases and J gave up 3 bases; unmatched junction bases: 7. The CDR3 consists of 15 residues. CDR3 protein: CASRAGTSRTDTQYF. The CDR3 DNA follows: TGTGCCAGCAGAGCCGGGACTAGCAGGACAGATACGCAGTATTTT.

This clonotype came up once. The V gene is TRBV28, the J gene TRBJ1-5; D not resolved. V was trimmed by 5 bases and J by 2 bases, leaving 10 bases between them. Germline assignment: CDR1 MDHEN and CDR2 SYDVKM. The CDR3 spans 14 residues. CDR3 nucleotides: TGTGCCAGCAGTGTACAGCGGGGCAATCAGCCCCAGCATTTT. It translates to CASSVQRGNQPQHF.

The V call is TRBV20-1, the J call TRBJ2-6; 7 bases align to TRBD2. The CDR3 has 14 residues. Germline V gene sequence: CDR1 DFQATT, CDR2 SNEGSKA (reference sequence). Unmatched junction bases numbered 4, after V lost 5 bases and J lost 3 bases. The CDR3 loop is CSAAGEFGANVLTF. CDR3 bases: TGCAGTGCTGCGGGGGAGTTTGGGGCCAACGTCCTGACTTTC.

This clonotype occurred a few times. In nucleotides, the CDR3 is TGTGCCAGCAGCAAAGGTGGAGGGGGGGCAGGGAATGAGCAGTTCTTC. Protein product: CASSKGGGGAGNEQFF. The genes are TRBV3-1 and TRBJ2-1; tentatively, D is TRBD2 (7 bases). Germline CDR1 is LGHDT and CDR2 is YNNKEL (reference sequence). The CDR3 loop spans 16 amino acids. V gave up 5 bases and J gave up 7 bases, with 21 bases separating them.

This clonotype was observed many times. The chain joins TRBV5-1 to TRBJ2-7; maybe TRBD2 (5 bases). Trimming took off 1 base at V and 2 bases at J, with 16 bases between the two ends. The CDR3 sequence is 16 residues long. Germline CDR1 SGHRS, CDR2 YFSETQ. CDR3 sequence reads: CASSLSSKRLTYEQYF. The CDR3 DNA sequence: TGCGCCAGCAGCTTGTCCAGCAAAAGACTAACCTACGAGCAGTACTTC. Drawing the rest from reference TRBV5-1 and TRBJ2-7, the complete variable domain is KAGVTQTPRYLIKTRGQQVTLSCSPISGHRSVSWYQQTPGQGLQFLFEYFSETQRNKGNFPGRFSGRQFSNSRSEMNVSTLELGDSALYLCASSLSSKRLTYEQYFGPGTRLTVT.

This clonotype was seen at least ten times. CDR3 protein: CASSATPGQQETQYF. CDR3 coding DNA: TGCGCCAGCAGCGCAACTCCGGGACAGCAAGAGACCCAGTACTTC. The chain joins TRBV5-1 to TRBJ2-5, with 7 bases lining up with TRBD1. The CDR3 runs to 15 residues. Germline V gene lookup returns CDR1 SGHRS and CDR2 YFSETQ. Trimming took 4 bases from V and 2 from J; bases not matched to a gene: 8.